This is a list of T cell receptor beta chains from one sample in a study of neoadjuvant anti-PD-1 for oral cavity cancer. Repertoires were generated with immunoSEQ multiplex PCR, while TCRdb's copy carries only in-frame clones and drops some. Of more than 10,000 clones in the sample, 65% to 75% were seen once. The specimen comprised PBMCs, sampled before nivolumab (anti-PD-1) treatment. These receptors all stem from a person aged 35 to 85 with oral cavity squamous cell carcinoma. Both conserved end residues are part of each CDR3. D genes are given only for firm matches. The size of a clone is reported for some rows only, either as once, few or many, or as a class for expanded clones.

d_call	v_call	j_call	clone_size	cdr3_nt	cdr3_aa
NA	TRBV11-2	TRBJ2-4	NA	TGTGCCAGCAGCTCCCGGGACACCCTAGCCAAAAACATTCAGTACTTC	CASSSRDTLAKNIQYF
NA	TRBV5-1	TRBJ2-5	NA	TGCGCCAGCGCTAAGGCGGGTGCGGCAGAGACCCAGTACTTC	CASAKAGAAETQYF
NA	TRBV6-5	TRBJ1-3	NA	TGTGCCAGCAGAGGGGCGGTTGGCTCTGGAAACACCATATATTTT	CASRGAVGSGNTIYF
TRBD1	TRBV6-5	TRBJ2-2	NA	TGTGCCAGCAGGGGACAGGGGGACACCGGGGAGCTGTTTTTT	CASRGQGDTGELFF
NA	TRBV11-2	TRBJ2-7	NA	TGTGCCAGCAGCCGGACAGCCCTCTACGAGCAGTACTTC	CASSRTALYEQYF
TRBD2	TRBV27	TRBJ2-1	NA	TGTGCCAGCAGTCCTAGCGGGAGGAACTACAATGAGCAGTTCTTC	CASSPSGRNYNEQFF
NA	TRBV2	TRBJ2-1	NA	TGTGCCAGCAACGGGGTCGGCGACAATGAGCAGTTCTTC	CASNGVGDNEQFF
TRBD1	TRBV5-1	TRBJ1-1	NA	TGCGCCAGCAGCTTGGGAGGGACAGACAACACTGAAGCTTTCTTT	CASSLGGTDNTEAFF
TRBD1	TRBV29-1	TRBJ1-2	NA	TGCAGCGCCGGGACAGGGGGGAACTATGGCTACACCTTC	CSAGTGGNYGYTF
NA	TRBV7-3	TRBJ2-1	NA	TGTGCCAGCAGCTTAATCCCCCAAGGTGAGCAGTTCTTC	CASSLIPQGEQFF
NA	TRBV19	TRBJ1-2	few	TGTGCCAGTAGTCCTCAAGGGACGGATTATGGCTACACCTTC	CASSPQGTDYGYTF
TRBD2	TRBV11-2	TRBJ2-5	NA	TGTGCCAGCACGGAGGGAGGGCCTTGGGCCCAGTACTTC	CASTEGGPWAQYF
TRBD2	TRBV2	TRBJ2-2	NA	TGTGCCAGCAGTCGACTAGCGGGAAACACCGGGGAGCTGTTTTTT	CASSRLAGNTGELFF
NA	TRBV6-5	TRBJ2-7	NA	TGTGCCAGCAGTTGGCGGACTTTCCCTAGCTCCTACGAGCAGTACTTC	CASSWRTFPSSYEQYF
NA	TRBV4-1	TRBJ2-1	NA	TGCGCCAGCAGCCAGGTTGACTTGATATCCTACAATGAGCAGTTCTTC	CASSQVDLISYNEQFF
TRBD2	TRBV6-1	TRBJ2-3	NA	TGTGCCAGCAGACTAGCGGGAGCTTTAGATACGCAGTATTTT	CASRLAGALDTQYF
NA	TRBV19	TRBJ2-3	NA	TGTGCCAGTAGTATGGGGACTTCCACAGATACGCAGTATTTT	CASSMGTSTDTQYF
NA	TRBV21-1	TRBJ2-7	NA	TGTGCCAGCAGCATCCGGACGCGGCTGAGCTCCTACGAGCAGTACTTC	CASSIRTRLSSYEQYF
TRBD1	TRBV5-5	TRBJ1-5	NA	TGTGCCAGCAGTCTGGACAGGGGGCTAAGGCAGCCCCAGCATTTT	CASSLDRGLRQPQHF
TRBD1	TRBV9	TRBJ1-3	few	TGTGCCAGCAGCTCTAGGAGCTACCGGGACAGGGGTAACACCATATATTTT	CASSSRSYRDRGNTIYF
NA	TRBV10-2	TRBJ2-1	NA	TGCGCCAGCAGGGGGGGAGGAGGGAATGAGCAGTTCTTC	CASRGGGGNEQFF
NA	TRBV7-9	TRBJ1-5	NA	TGTGCCAGCAGCTTGAGAGAGAATCAGCCCCAGCATTTT	CASSLRENQPQHF
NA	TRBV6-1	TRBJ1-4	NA	TGTGCCTTGAGGTTGGGGGGTGAAAAACTGTTTTTT	CALRLGGEKLFF
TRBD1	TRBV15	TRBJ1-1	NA	TGTGCCACCAGCCCAGGGGGGGCTGCGGACACTGAAGCTTTCTTT	CATSPGGAADTEAFF
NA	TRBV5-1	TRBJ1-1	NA	TGCGCCAGCAGCCTCCACGGGGGATTGAGCACTGAAGCTTTCTTT	CASSLHGGLSTEAFF
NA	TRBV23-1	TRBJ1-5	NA	TGCGCCAGCAGTCAATACGAGTCGGGCAATCAGCCCCAGCATTTT	CASSQYESGNQPQHF
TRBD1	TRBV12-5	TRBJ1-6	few	TGTGCTAGTGGGTTTGGGACAGGGAATTCACCCCTCCACTTT	CASGFGTGNSPLHF
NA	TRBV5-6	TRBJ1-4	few	TGTGCCAGCAGCCTCCGTGCAGGGGTGGTTGAAAAACTGTTTTTT	CASSLRAGVVEKLFF
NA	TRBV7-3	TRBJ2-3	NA	TGTGCCAGCAGCTGTCGTGAAGAGAGTGATACGCAGTATTTT	CASSCREESDTQYF
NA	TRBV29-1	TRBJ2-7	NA	TGCAGCGTTGCGCAAACGAGCTCCTACGAGCAGTACTTC	CSVAQTSSYEQYF
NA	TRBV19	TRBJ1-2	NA	TGTGCCAGTAGTCAAATGGACATTGGCTACACCTTC	CASSQMDIGYTF
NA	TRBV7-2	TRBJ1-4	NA	TGTGCCAGCAGCTCCCCTAATGAAAAACTGTTTTTT	CASSSPNEKLFF
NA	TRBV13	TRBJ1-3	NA	TGTGCCAGCAGCACCAGGGACCTGGGGAAGGGAAACACCATATATTTT	CASSTRDLGKGNTIYF
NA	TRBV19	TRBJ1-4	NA	TGTGCCAGTAGTAAAACGGTAACTAATGAAAAACTGTTTTTT	CASSKTVTNEKLFF
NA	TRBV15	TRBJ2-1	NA	TGTGCCACCAGCAGAGTAGGGGGTATCTACAATGAGCAGTTCTTC	CATSRVGGIYNEQFF
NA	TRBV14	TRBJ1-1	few	TGTGCCAGCAGCCAAGTATACGGGGGGACTGAAGCTTTCTTT	CASSQVYGGTEAFF
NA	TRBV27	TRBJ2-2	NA	TGTGCCAGCAGTCTACCAGGGGGGGCCGGGGAGCTGTTTTTT	CASSLPGGAGELFF
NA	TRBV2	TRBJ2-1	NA	TGTGCCACAGAACTAGGGTACAATGAGCAGTTCTTC	CATELGYNEQFF
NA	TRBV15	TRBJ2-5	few	TGTGCCACCAGCAGAGATTTTGGAAGGCAAGAGACCCAGTACTTC	CATSRDFGRQETQYF
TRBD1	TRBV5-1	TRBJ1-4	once	TGCGCCAGCAGCTTTAGGACAGGGCCTGCAACTAATGAAAAACTGTTTTTT	CASSFRTGPATNEKLFF
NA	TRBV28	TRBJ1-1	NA	TGTTCGAACACTGAAGCTTTCTTT	CSNTEAFF
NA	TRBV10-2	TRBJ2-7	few	TGCGCCAGCAGTCAGAGAGGAGACGGACAGTACTTC	CASSQRGDGQYF